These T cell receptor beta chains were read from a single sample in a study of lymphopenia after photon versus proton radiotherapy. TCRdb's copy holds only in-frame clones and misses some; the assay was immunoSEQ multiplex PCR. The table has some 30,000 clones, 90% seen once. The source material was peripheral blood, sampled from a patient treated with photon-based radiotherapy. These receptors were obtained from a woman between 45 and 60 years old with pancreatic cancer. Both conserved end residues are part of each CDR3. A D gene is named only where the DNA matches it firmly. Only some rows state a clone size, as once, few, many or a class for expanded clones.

CDR3aa: CASSYGGTGANYGYTF
CDR3nt: TGTGCCAGCAGTTACGGTGGGACAGGGGCGAACTATGGCTACACCTTC
v_gene: TRBV6-6
j_gene: TRBJ1-2
abundance: .
d_gene: TRBD1

CDR3aa: CASRTGTGTPGANVLTF
CDR3nt: TGCGCCAGCCGGACCGGGACAGGGACACCTGGGGCCAACGTCCTGACTTTC
v_gene: TRBV5-1
j_gene: TRBJ2-6
abundance: .
d_gene: TRBD1

CDR3aa: CASQGTAYGYTF
CDR3nt: TGTGCCAGCCAAGGGACGGCCTATGGCTACACCTTC
v_gene: TRBV28
j_gene: TRBJ1-2
abundance: .
d_gene: .

CDR3aa: CASSPIPGNQPQHF
CDR3nt: TGTGCCAGCAGCCCGATCCCGGGCAATCAGCCCCAGCATTTT
v_gene: TRBV7-2
j_gene: TRBJ1-5
abundance: .
d_gene: .

CDR3aa: CASSPRLLVSGANVLTF
CDR3nt: TGCGCCAGCAGCCCCCGTCTACTCGTCTCTGGGGCCAACGTCCTGACTTTC
v_gene: TRBV4-3
j_gene: TRBJ2-6
abundance: .
d_gene: .

CDR3aa: CASSMETVLNEQFF
CDR3nt: TGTGCCAGTAGTATGGAGACAGTCCTCAATGAGCAGTTCTTC
v_gene: TRBV19
j_gene: TRBJ2-1
abundance: .
d_gene: .

CDR3aa: CASSIHAQGVAEAFF
CDR3nt: TGTGCCAGTAGTATCCATGCACAGGGGGTCGCTGAAGCTTTCTTT
v_gene: TRBV19
j_gene: TRBJ1-1
abundance: .
d_gene: TRBD1

CDR3aa: CASSLGGDLYEQYF
CDR3nt: TGTGCCAGCAGCTTGGGGGGGGACCTCTACGAGCAGTACTTC
v_gene: TRBV5-4
j_gene: TRBJ2-7
abundance: .
d_gene: .

CDR3aa: CASTLGYEQFF
CDR3nt: TGTGCCAGCACCCTCGGCTATGAGCAGTTCTTC
v_gene: TRBV25-1
j_gene: TRBJ2-1
abundance: .
d_gene: .

CDR3aa: CASSLEGGGTEAFF
CDR3nt: TGCGCCAGCAGCCTTGAGGGGGGGGGCACTGAAGCTTTCTTT
v_gene: TRBV10-1
j_gene: TRBJ1-1
abundance: .
d_gene: .

CDR3aa: CASSLEIGEAFF
CDR3nt: TGTGCCAGCAGCTTAGAGATAGGTGAAGCTTTCTTT
v_gene: TRBV7-2
j_gene: TRBJ1-1
abundance: .
d_gene: .

CDR3aa: CASGTDSTDTQYF
CDR3nt: TGTGCCAGCGGGACAGACAGCACAGATACGCAGTATTTT
v_gene: TRBV2
j_gene: TRBJ2-3
abundance: .
d_gene: TRBD1

CDR3aa: CAWSVLGVVGNTIYF
CDR3nt: TGTGCCTGGAGTGTACTTGGGGTGGTTGGAAACACCATATATTTT
v_gene: TRBV30
j_gene: TRBJ1-3
abundance: .
d_gene: .

CDR3aa: CASSLYPSGKSYEQYF
CDR3nt: TGTGCCAGCAGCTTATACCCTAGCGGAAAATCCTACGAGCAGTACTTC
v_gene: TRBV7-9
j_gene: TRBJ2-7
abundance: .
d_gene: TRBD2

CDR3aa: CASSFWLGVGTDTQYF
CDR3nt: TGTGCCAGCAGTTTTTGGCTGGGGGTCGGGACAGATACGCAGTATTTT
v_gene: TRBV27
j_gene: TRBJ2-3
abundance: .
d_gene: .

CDR3aa: CASSSYFDRASSYEQYF
CDR3nt: TGTGCCAGCAGTTCCTACTTTGACAGGGCCTCCTCCTACGAGCAGTACTTC
v_gene: TRBV28
j_gene: TRBJ2-7
abundance: .
d_gene: TRBD1

CDR3aa: CATGRGLGEKLFF
CDR3nt: TGTGCCACTGGCAGGGGGTTAGGGGAAAAACTGTTTTTT
v_gene: TRBV6-6
j_gene: TRBJ1-4
abundance: .
d_gene: TRBD1

CDR3aa: CASSPQGAGDQPQHF
CDR3nt: TGTGCCAGCTCACCCCAGGGGGCAGGGGATCAGCCCCAGCATTTT
v_gene: TRBV18
j_gene: TRBJ1-5
abundance: few
d_gene: TRBD1

CDR3aa: CASGRGQDYEQYF
CDR3nt: TGTGCCAGTGGGCGGGGACAAGACTACGAGCAGTACTTC
v_gene: TRBV27
j_gene: TRBJ2-7
abundance: .
d_gene: .

CDR3aa: CASSQEGGKNIQYF
CDR3nt: TGCGCCAGCAGCCAAGAAGGGGGCAAAAACATTCAGTACTTC
v_gene: TRBV4-3
j_gene: TRBJ2-4
abundance: .
d_gene: .

CDR3aa: CASSLEASGMSKNIQYF
CDR3nt: TGTGCCAGCAGCTTAGAGGCTAGCGGGATGTCCAAAAACATTCAGTACTTC
v_gene: TRBV7-9
j_gene: TRBJ2-4
abundance: .
d_gene: TRBD2

CDR3aa: CASSPGLSYEQYF
CDR3nt: TGTGCCAGCAGCCCAGGATTATCCTACGAGCAGTACTTC
v_gene: TRBV28
j_gene: TRBJ2-7
abundance: .
d_gene: .

CDR3aa: CASSIDRASYNEQFF
CDR3nt: TGTGCCAGTAGTATAGATCGGGCCTCTTACAATGAGCAGTTCTTC
v_gene: TRBV19
j_gene: TRBJ2-1
abundance: .
d_gene: .

CDR3aa: CASSETSTKYQQYF
CDR3nt: TGTGCCAGCAGTGAAACCTCAACCAAGTACCAGCAGTACTTC
v_gene: TRBV2
j_gene: TRBJ2-7
abundance: .
d_gene: .

CDR3aa: CASSLGQGVGTEAFF
CDR3nt: TGCGCCAGCAGCTTGGGCCAGGGGGTCGGCACTGAAGCTTTCTTT
v_gene: TRBV5-1
j_gene: TRBJ1-1
abundance: .
d_gene: TRBD1

CDR3aa: CASSLRGSQVGAQYF
CDR3nt: TGTGCCAGTAGCCTCAGGGGAAGCCAGGTCGGGGCCCAGTACTTC
v_gene: TRBV19
j_gene: TRBJ2-5
abundance: .
d_gene: .

CDR3aa: CASSFREIGNTYEQYF
CDR3nt: TGTGCCAGCAGCTTCCGGGAGATAGGGAATACTTACGAGCAGTACTTC
v_gene: TRBV7-9
j_gene: TRBJ2-7
abundance: .
d_gene: .

CDR3aa: CASSPGNSKTEAFF
CDR3nt: TGTGCCAGTAGCCCCGGAAATTCAAAAACTGAAGCTTTCTTT
v_gene: TRBV19
j_gene: TRBJ1-1
abundance: few
d_gene: .

CDR3aa: CASGDSTDTQYF
CDR3nt: TGTGCCAGCGGAGACTCAACAGATACGCAGTATTTT
v_gene: TRBV28
j_gene: TRBJ2-3
abundance: .
d_gene: .

CDR3aa: CASSNSGNTIYF
CDR3nt: TGTGCCAGCAGTAACTCTGGAAACACCATATATTTT
v_gene: TRBV28
j_gene: TRBJ1-3
abundance: .
d_gene: .

CDR3aa: CASRYAGESSYEQYF
CDR3nt: TGTGCCAGTAGATATGCAGGGGAGAGCTCCTACGAGCAGTACTTC
v_gene: TRBV19
j_gene: TRBJ2-7
abundance: .
d_gene: .

CDR3aa: CATIPREVGTEAFF
CDR3nt: TGTGCCACCATCCCTCGGGAGGTCGGCACTGAAGCTTTCTTT
v_gene: TRBV28
j_gene: TRBJ1-1
abundance: .
d_gene: .

CDR3aa: CASSPTGLASYEQYF
CDR3nt: TGTGCCAGCAGTCCGACAGGGCTTGCCTCGTACGAGCAGTACTTC
v_gene: TRBV28
j_gene: TRBJ2-7
abundance: .
d_gene: TRBD1

CDR3aa: CASSLEKTQYF
CDR3nt: TGTGCCAGCAGCTTAGAGAAGACCCAGTACTTC
v_gene: TRBV5-4
j_gene: TRBJ2-5
abundance: .
d_gene: .

CDR3aa: CASSSLGTFLLDTQYF
CDR3nt: TGTGCCAGCAGCTCACTTGGGACATTTCTACTAGATACGCAGTATTTT
v_gene: TRBV7-9
j_gene: TRBJ2-3
abundance: .
d_gene: .

CDR3aa: CASSMTVGEETQYF
CDR3nt: TGTGCCAGTAGTATGACAGTAGGGGAAGAGACCCAGTACTTC
v_gene: TRBV19
j_gene: TRBJ2-5
abundance: .
d_gene: .

CDR3aa: CASSPQGAGETQYF
CDR3nt: TGTGCCAGCAGCCCCCAGGGGGCGGGAGAGACCCAGTACTTC
v_gene: TRBV11-2
j_gene: TRBJ2-5
abundance: .
d_gene: TRBD1

CDR3aa: CASSLPTDRGNTEAFF
CDR3nt: TGTGCCAGCAGCCTACCAACCGACAGGGGGAACACTGAAGCTTTCTTT
v_gene: TRBV7-8
j_gene: TRBJ1-1
abundance: .
d_gene: TRBD1

CDR3aa: CASSYSQAYGYTF
CDR3nt: TGTGCCAGCAGTTACTCGCAAGCTTATGGCTACACCTTC
v_gene: TRBV6-6
j_gene: TRBJ1-2
abundance: .
d_gene: .

CDR3aa: CASSSFGSSYEQYF
CDR3nt: TGTGCCAGCAGCTCGTTTGGCAGCTCCTACGAGCAGTACTTC
v_gene: TRBV7-8
j_gene: TRBJ2-7
abundance: .
d_gene: .

CDR3aa: CAWSEERGLHSYEQYF
CDR3nt: TGTGCCTGGAGTGAGGAGAGGGGACTACACTCCTACGAGCAGTACTTC
v_gene: TRBV30
j_gene: TRBJ2-7
abundance: .
d_gene: TRBD2

CDR3aa: CASSEGANYGYTF
CDR3nt: TGCGCCAGCAGCGAGGGGGCTAACTATGGCTACACCTTC
v_gene: TRBV5-1
j_gene: TRBJ1-2
abundance: .
d_gene: .

CDR3aa: CASSEGGADQPQHF
CDR3nt: TGTGCCAGCAGTGAGGGGGGGGCTGATCAGCCCCAGCATTTT
v_gene: TRBV27
j_gene: TRBJ1-5
abundance: .
d_gene: .

CDR3aa: CASSWGTANTGELFF
CDR3nt: TGTGCCAGTAGTTGGGGGACAGCGAACACCGGGGAGCTGTTTTTT
v_gene: TRBV19
j_gene: TRBJ2-2
abundance: .
d_gene: TRBD1

CDR3aa: CASSLSSGRAVTDTQYF
CDR3nt: TGCGCCAGCAGCTTATCGAGCGGGAGGGCCGTTACAGATACGCAGTATTTT
v_gene: TRBV5-1
j_gene: TRBJ2-3
abundance: .
d_gene: TRBD2

CDR3aa: CASTRGVGSNQPQHF
CDR3nt: TGTGCCAGTACCAGGGGAGTCGGTAGCAATCAGCCCCAGCATTTT
v_gene: TRBV19
j_gene: TRBJ1-5
abundance: .
d_gene: .

CDR3aa: CASSLAGQLVSGNTIYF
CDR3nt: TGTGCCAGCAGTTTGGCCGGACAGCTTGTCTCTGGAAACACCATATATTTT
v_gene: TRBV28
j_gene: TRBJ1-3
abundance: .
d_gene: .

CDR3aa: CASSLGQGQDIQYF
CDR3nt: TGTGCCAGCAGCCTGGGACAGGGACAGGACATTCAGTACTTC
v_gene: TRBV5-8
j_gene: TRBJ2-4
abundance: .
d_gene: TRBD1

CDR3aa: CASSGTGRNTEAFF
CDR3nt: TGTGCCAGCAGCGGGACAGGAAGGAACACTGAAGCTTTCTTT
v_gene: TRBV9
j_gene: TRBJ1-1
abundance: .
d_gene: TRBD1

CDR3aa: CASSSPGPNPIGQFF
CDR3nt: TGTGCCAGCAGTTCCCCGGGACCAAATCCAATAGGGCAGTTCTTC
v_gene: TRBV27
j_gene: TRBJ2-1
abundance: .
d_gene: .